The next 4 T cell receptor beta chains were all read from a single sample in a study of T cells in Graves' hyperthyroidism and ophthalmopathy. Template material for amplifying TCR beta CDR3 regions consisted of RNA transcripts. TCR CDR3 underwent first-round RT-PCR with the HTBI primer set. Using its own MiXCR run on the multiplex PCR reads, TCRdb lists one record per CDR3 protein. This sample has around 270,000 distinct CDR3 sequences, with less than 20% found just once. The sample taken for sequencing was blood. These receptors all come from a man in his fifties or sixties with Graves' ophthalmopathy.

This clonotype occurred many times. CDR3 bases: TGCAGTGCTAGGGGACAGGGGGTCACTGAAGCTTTCTTT. Protein: CSARGQGVTEAFF. This rearrangement joins TRBV20-1 to TRBJ1-1, with TRBD1 matching over 11 bases. There are 13 residues in the CDR3. With 3 bases clipped from V and 4 bases from J, the junction kept 1 base outside the gene matches. Germline V gives CDR1 DFQATT, CDR2 SNEGSKA (reference sequence).

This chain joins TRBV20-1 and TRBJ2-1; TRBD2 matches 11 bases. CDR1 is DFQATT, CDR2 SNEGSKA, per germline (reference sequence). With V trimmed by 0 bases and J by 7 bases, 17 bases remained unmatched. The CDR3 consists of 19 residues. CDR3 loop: CSAREQGQTIAGGRNEQFF. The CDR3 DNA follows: TGCAGTGCTAGAGAACAGGGACAGACTATAGCGGGAGGGAGAAATGAGCAGTTCTTC.

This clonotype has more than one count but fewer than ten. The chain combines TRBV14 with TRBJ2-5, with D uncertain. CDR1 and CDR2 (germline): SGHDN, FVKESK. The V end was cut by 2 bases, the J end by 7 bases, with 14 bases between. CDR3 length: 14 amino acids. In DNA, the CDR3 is TGTGCCAGCAGCCAACCGGGCCTCAAGGGGACCCAGTACTTC. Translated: CASSQPGLKGTQYF.

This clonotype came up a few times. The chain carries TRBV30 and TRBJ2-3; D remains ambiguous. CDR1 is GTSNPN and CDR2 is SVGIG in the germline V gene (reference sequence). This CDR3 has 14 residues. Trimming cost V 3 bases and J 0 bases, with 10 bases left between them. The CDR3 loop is CAWRASGSTDTQYF. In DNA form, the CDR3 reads TGTGCCTGGAGGGCCTCGGGTAGCACAGATACGCAGTATTTT.